The 8 T cell receptor beta chains presented below share a single source sample, sequenced in a study of read filtering for tumor transcriptome and immune sequencing. From approximately 400 ng of RNA, a library with molecular barcoded alpha/delta and beta/gamma adaptors was made. TCRdb redid the calling of the reads with MiXCR, one entry per CDR3 protein. The sample holds 30,000 to 35,000 distinct CDR3 sequences; around 20% are singletons and the top ten take approximately 16%. Sequenced: a population of CD138-negative cells sorted from bone marrow. The receptors stem from a donor at least 40 years old with multiple myeloma.

This clonotype is categorized as medium-sized. V gene TRBV11-2 combines with J gene TRBJ2-1, with D possibly matching TRBD2 (6 bases). The germline V gene has CDR1 SGHAT and CDR2 FQNNGV. Trimming left V 7 bases short and J 7 bases short, with 17 bases between. CDR3 length equals 14 residues. The CDR3: CASKSGGVGNEQFF. The CDR3 DNA follows: TGTGCCAGCAAGTCCGGGGGAGTAGGGAATGAGCAGTTCTTC.

V and J are TRBV6-1 and TRBJ2-3; 8 bases agree with TRBD1. The trim removed 2 bases at V and 5 bases at J, leaving 3 bases unmatched. CDR1 is MNHNS, CDR2 SASEGT, per germline. This CDR3 has 14 residues. In DNA, the CDR3 is TGTGCCAGCAGTGAATGCAGGGGGCGAGATACGCAGTATTTT. Encoded protein: CASSECRGRDTQYF.

The chain joins TRBV5-1 to TRBJ2-7, with unresolved D. The CDR3 length is 14 residues. Trimming took 7 bases from V and 3 from J, leaving 17 bases between them. CDR1 SGHRS and CDR2 YFSETQ come from the germline V gene. The CDR3 coding sequence is TGCGCCAGCGGCCAACCGGTACAGAACTACGAGCAGTACTTC. Protein sequence: CASGQPVQNYEQYF.

The gene calls are TRBV12-3 or TRBV12-4 and TRBJ2-1; TRBD2 might be the D (5 bases). Trimming took off 6 bases at V and 12 bases at J, with 24 bases between the two ends. The CDR3 spans 15 residues. In DNA form, the CDR3 reads TGTGCCAGCAGCTTATCGGGGATCTCCTACGATGCGCAGTTCTTC. Amino acids: CASSLSGISYDAQFF.

This clonotype is medium-sized by share. The rearrangement uses TRBV11-1 and TRBJ2-7; D is ambiguous. Germline loops: CDR1 SGHAT, CDR2 FQDESV (reference sequence). The V gene lost 5 bases and the J gene lost 3 bases, with 11 bases spanning the gap. The CDR3 contains 13 residues. The DNA of the CDR3 is TGTGCCAGCAGCCCCCTCGAACGCTACGAGCAGTACTTC. Protein sequence: CASSPLERYEQYF.

This clonotype has at least ten counts. V gene TRBV7-2 combines with J gene TRBJ1-1; D might be TRBD1 (5 bases). The ends were cut back, 3 bases at V and 2 bases at J, with 10 bases in the middle. This CDR3 region has 14 residues. Germline V lookup: CDR1 SGHTA, CDR2 FQGNSA. In DNA, the CDR3 is TGTGCCAGCAGCTTGACAGTCCTTAACACTGAAGCTTTCTTT. Protein sequence: CASSLTVLNTEAFF. The entire variable domain, with the rest obtained from reference TRBV7-2 and TRBJ1-1, is as follows: GAGVSQSPSNKVTEKGKDVELRCDPISGHTALYWYRQSLGQGLEFLIYFQGNSAPDKSGLPSDRFSAERTGGSVSTLTIQRTQQEDSAVYLCASSLTVLNTEAFFGQGTRLTVV.

This clonotype has a count of ten or more. One end of the junction does not line up with germline, which may come from a read error. The V and J genes are TRBV29-1 and TRBJ2-7, with 8 bases matching TRBD2. The CDR3 has 14 amino acids. The germline gives CDR1 SQVTM, CDR2 ANQGSEA. CDR3 in DNA: TGCAGCGTTGAGGTCAGCGGGGGTACCTACGGGCAGTACTTC. Translating gives CSVEVSGGTYGQYF.

This clonotype is termed medium-sized. An end of the junction does not agree with germline; a read error may underlie this. The chain links TRBV7-7 to TRBJ2-1, with 12 bases fitting TRBD2. The CDR3 is 16 amino acids. The germline V gene has CDR1 SSHAT and CDR2 FNYEAQ (reference sequence). CDR3 in DNA: TGTGCTAGCAGCCCACGGACTAGCGGGACCTACAATGAGCAGTTCTTC. Translated: CASSPRTSGTYNEQFF.